One sample yielded the 15 T cell receptor beta chains listed below, sequenced in a study of molecular identifiers for immune sequencing clone quantification. Using its own MiXCR run on the PCR reads, TCRdb lists one record per CDR3 protein. The data show 8,000 to 10,000 distinct CDR3 sequences, with around 14% seen just once and around 1.5% held by the top ten. The sequenced sample was naive CD8+ T cells from blood, with Jurkat cell RNA spiked in. Sample subset: FACS-sorted CD8+CD4-CCR7+CD45RA+ naive T cells. The receptors originated from a human donor in good health. Some libraries in this study had Jurkat cell RNA spiked in.

This clonotype was found once. A clone one base away is much larger, so this may be a read error. Because the CDR3 is missing its conserved closing phenylalanine or tryptophan, this is likely a read error. V and J are TRBV30 and TRBJ2-3; D is uncertain. The V end lost 0 bases, the J end lost 6 bases, and 13 bases lay between the germline ends. Germline CDR1 GTSNPN, CDR2 SVGIG (reference sequence). The CDR3 contains 14 residues. The DNA of the CDR3 is TGTGCCTGGAGTGTCATTTATCTGGCGGATACGCAGTATTCT. Translation gives CAWSVIYLADTQYS.

This clonotype is labeled medium-sized (0.01 to 0.1%). The J gene is TRBJ2-1, the V gene TRBV6-1; 13 positions match TRBD2. V lost 8 bases to trimming and J lost 8 bases; unmatched junction nucleotides: 6. From germline, CDR1 is MNHNS and CDR2 SASEGT. This CDR3 spans 14 amino acids. The CDR3 nucleotides read TGTGCCAGCGGGACTAGCGGGATTGGAGATGAGCAGTTCTTC. It encodes CASGTSGIGDEQFF.

By sample fraction, this clonotype is medium-sized. J is TRBJ2-3 and V is TRBV11-2, with 7 bases identical to TRBD1. Unmatched junction bases numbered 8, after V lost 5 bases and J lost 0 bases. Per the germline V gene, CDR1 is SGHAT and CDR2 is FQNNGV. CDR3 length equals 16 residues. The CDR3 reads CASSRPGQSSTDTQYF. The CDR3 DNA sequence: TGTGCCAGCAGCCGTCCGGGACAGTCTAGCACAGATACGCAGTATTTT.

This clonotype was detected ten times or more. The chain carries TRBV6-2 or TRBV6-3 and TRBJ2-7, with 12 bases that match TRBD2. CDR1 is MNHEY and CDR2 is SVGEGT in the germline V gene. The trim removed 5 bases at V and 2 bases at J, leaving 4 bases unmatched. The CDR3 length is 15 residues. CDR3 nucleotides: TGTGCCAGCAGTCAACTAGCGGGGGGCCCCTACGAGCAGTACTTC. Its protein product is CASSQLAGGPYEQYF.

This clonotype came up many times. At one of its ends the junction is not consistent with the germline gene, which may arise from a read error. The chain carries TRBV28 and TRBJ2-5, with D perhaps TRBD2 (5 bases). The CDR3 covers 15 residues. Germline CDR1 reads MDHEN; CDR2 reads SYDVKM. CDR3 residues: CASGDARVNQDTQYF. CDR3 nucleotides: TGTGCCAGCGGTGATGCGAGGGTTAACCAAGACACCCAGTACTTT.

Ten or more counts support this clonotype. The rearrangement joins TRBV12-3 or TRBV12-4 to TRBJ2-3; D gene ambiguous. CDR3 length: 12 residues. V was shortened by 5 bases and J by 5 bases, with 8 bases between the two germline ends. The DNA for the CDR3 is TGTGCCAGCAGTCTTAGCCGAGATACGCAGTATTTT. Translating it yields CASSLSRDTQYF.

This clonotype was detected many times. V and J are TRBV20-1 and TRBJ2-7; 7 bases are shared with TRBD2. This CDR3 has 12 amino acids. The V segment lost 6 bases and the J segment 3 bases; nucleotides outside the gene matches: 5. Germline V gene lookup returns CDR1 DFQATT and CDR2 SNEGSKA (reference sequence). In DNA, the CDR3 is TGCAGTGCCGAAACTAGCGTCTACGAGCAGTACTTC. Translated: CSAETSVYEQYF.

This clonotype was counted ten times or more. V and J are TRBV27 and TRBJ2-1; TRBD2 agrees at 8 bases. Per germline, CDR1 MNHEY and CDR2 SMNVEV (reference sequence). V lost 7 bases, J lost 1 base, and 3 bases stayed unmatched. This CDR3 contains 14 residues. The CDR3 DNA is TGTGCCAGCAAAAGCGGGGGATCCTACAATGAGCAGTTCTTC. Its translation: CASKSGGSYNEQFF.

This clonotype showed up just a few times. One base away lies a much larger clone, so this may be a sequencing read error. The conserved final phenylalanine or tryptophan is absent from the CDR3, which likely points to a read error. The V call is TRBV20-1, the J call TRBJ2-3; TRBD2 agrees at 10 bases. Germline trimming cut 8 bases from V and 0 bases from J; bases unmatched to any gene: 20. This CDR3 comprises 19 residues. Germline CDR1 reads DFQATT; CDR2 reads SNEGSKA (reference sequence). The CDR3 DNA sequence: TGCAGTAAGCGGGAGGGGGCGCCGACTATGTCGCCTAGCACAGATACGCAGTATTAT. This sequence encodes CSKREGAPTMSPSTDTQYY.

By share of the sample, this clonotype is medium-sized. V usage is TRBV13 and J usage is TRBJ2-6; TRBD1 might be the D (6 bases). CDR1 is PRHDT and CDR2 is FYEKMQ in the germline V gene (reference sequence). V was clipped by 6 bases and J by 1 base, with 13 bases between them. This CDR3 comprises 16 residues. CDR3 in DNA: TGTGCCAGCAGACCACAGGGTGGTTCTGGGGCCAACGTCCTGACTTTC. Translated, it gives CASRPQGGSGANVLTF.

This clonotype has more than one count but fewer than ten. This may stem from a read error, because a much larger clone lies one nucleotide away. The rearrangement links TRBV4-3 to TRBJ1-1; TRBD1 is a possible D gene (6 bases). The CDR3 totals 15 residues. Germline CDR1 is LGHNA and CDR2 is YSLEER. Trimming removed 4 bases at V and 4 bases at J, with 16 bases between. CDR3 coding DNA: TGCGCCAGCAGCCCAGGACAGACCATGAGCACTGAAGCTTTCTTT. It specifies CASSPGQTMSTEAFF.

In regard to this clonotype: Possible read error: a much larger clone is one base away. The chain employs TRBV6-2 or TRBV6-3 and TRBJ1-5; 9 bases match TRBD1. V trimming: 8 bases; J trimming: 3 bases; junction bases outside the gene matches: 14. This CDR3 contains 17 residues. CDR1 is MNHEY and CDR2 is SVGEGT in the germline V gene. The CDR3: CASGPGTGITPNQPQHF. For the CDR3, the DNA is TGTGCCAGCGGACCAGGGACAGGGATTACCCCCAATCAGCCCCAGCATTTT.

CDR3 bases: TGCGCCAGCAGCCCCACGTCGGTTAGCGGGCGGTACAATGAGCAGTTCTTC. Its translation: CASSPTSVSGRYNEQFF. The chain has TRBV4-3 and TRBJ2-1, with 7 bases matching TRBD2. Trimming cost V 4 bases and J 4 bases; bases outside gene matches: 13. Germline loops: CDR1 LGHNA, CDR2 YSLEER. The CDR3 length is 17 residues.

The genes are TRBV6-1 and TRBJ1-1, with D possibly TRBD1 on 5 matching bases. The CDR3 consists of 12 residues. Germline-derived CDR1 and CDR2 are MNHNS and SASEGT. The V end was cut by 5 bases, the J end by 3 bases, with 7 bases between. The CDR3 coding sequence is TGTGCCAGCAGTAAGGGACACACTGAAGCTTTCTTT. Residues: CASSKGHTEAFF.

By sample share, this clonotype is medium-sized. One end of the junction does not line up with germline, which may come from a read error. The rearrangement uses TRBV20-1 and TRBJ2-7; 11 bases align to TRBD2. CDR1 and CDR2 from the germline V gene are DFQATT and SNEGSKA (reference sequence). The CDR3 has 15 amino acids. The chain's CDR3 is CSARGLAGPFHEQYF. The DNA of the CDR3 is TGCAGTGCAAGAGGACTAGCGGGCCCGTTCCACGAGCAGTACTTC.